Listed below are T cell receptor beta chains from one sample, sequenced in a study of T cells in Graves' hyperthyroidism and ophthalmopathy. Using its own MiXCR run on the multiplex PCR reads, TCRdb lists one record per CDR3 protein. This table has a few hundred thousand distinct CDR3 sequences, about 15% appearing once. Sequenced sample: blood. These receptors were obtained from a young woman with Graves' ophthalmopathy. Each CDR3 is given with its conserved first and last residue. A D gene is named only where the DNA matches it firmly. Size tells how often a clone was seen (once, few, many) or the class of an expanded clone, and some rows leave it out.

D,size,J,length,V,DNA,CDR3
TRBD2,-,TRBJ2-5,15,TRBV9,TGTGCCAGCAGCTACACCGGGACTAGGGAAGAGACCCAGTACTTC,CASSYTGTREETQYF
-,many,TRBJ2-5,13,TRBV28,TGTGCCAGCAGTTTACCCCCCCTCGGGACCCAGTACTTC,CASSLPPLGTQYF
-,-,TRBJ1-1,12,TRBV9,TGTGCCAGCAGCGTAGAGGGCGAGGCAGCTTTCTTT,CASSVEGEAAFF
-,many,TRBJ1-5,13,TRBV6-5,TGTGCCAGCAGTTACAGGGAGAATCAGCCCCAGCATTTT,CASSYRENQPQHF
-,few,TRBJ1-2,16,TRBV7-3,TGTGCCAGCAGCTTAACTGGCGGCCCTCTAAACTATGGCTACACCTTC,CASSLTGGPLNYGYTF
-,-,TRBJ2-1,14,TRBV6-1,TGTGCCAGCTCGAACTCGGGAACCTACAATGAGCAGTTCTTC,CASSNSGTYNEQFF
-,many,TRBJ1-4,15,TRBV3-1,TGTGCCAGCAGCTTCGGACATGCAACTAATGAAAAACTGTTTTTT,CASSFGHATNEKLFF
-,-,TRBJ1-3,13,TRBV5-1,TGCGCCAGCAGTGCATACTCTGGAAACACCATATATTTT,CASSAYSGNTIYF
TRBD1,many,TRBJ1-5,13,TRBV30,TGTGCCTGGAGTGGACAGGGGAGTCAGCCCCAGCATTTT,CAWSGQGSQPQHF
-,-,TRBJ1-5,15,TRBV6-5,TGTGCCAGCAGTTACTCCCGTTTGAGCAATCAGCCCCAGCATTTT,CASSYSRLSNQPQHF
-,many,TRBJ2-7,14,TRBV13,TGTGCCAGCCTAACGGGTTGGGTCTCCTACGAGCAGTACTTC,CASLTGWVSYEQYF
TRBD1,many,TRBJ1-2,16,TRBV6-1,TGTGCCAGCAGTGAACGGGTGGACAGGGGCACGTGGGGCTACACCTTC,CASSERVDRGTWGYTF
-,few,TRBJ1-2,14,TRBV4-1,TGCGCCAGCAGCCAAGCCGGGACCCACTATGGCTACACCTTC,CASSQAGTHYGYTF
-,few,TRBJ1-6,15,TRBV5-1,TGCGCCAGCAGCGGGGATCGACGGTCCAATTCACCCCTCCACTTT,CASSGDRRSNSPLHF
-,-,TRBJ1-1,17,TRBV4-3,TGCGCCAGCAGCCAAGATTTGGCAGGCATATCGAACACTGAAGCTTTCTTT,CASSQDLAGISNTEAFF
-,-,TRBJ2-3,16,TRBV7-8,TGTGCCAGCAGCTTAGGCTCAGGTCCAAGCACAGATACGCAGTATTTT,CASSLGSGPSTDTQYF
-,many,TRBJ2-3,12,TRBV30,TGTGCCTGGAGTACATTCACAGATACGCAGTATTTT,CAWSTFTDTQYF
-,many,TRBJ2-3,13,TRBV7-9,TGTGCCAGCAGCTTAGCGGACTACCCCACGCAGTATTTT,CASSLADYPTQYF
-,few,TRBJ2-1,15,TRBV12-3/TRBV12-4,TGTGCCAGCAGGGATTCGCGCGGCCCATACAATGAGCAGTTCTTC,CASRDSRGPYNEQFF